Given below is one T cell receptor (beta chain) in context. What antigen it recognizes has not been identified. There are no base qualities to consult, and no much larger clone falls within one base. These data are taken from a study of beta chain features in type 1 diabetes (dated by TCRdb to 2017 to 2018). Some background on the complete study: Mean age, gender distribution, total cell number and subset yield were not different between patients and healthy donors. A total of over 90,000,000 sorted cells were examined across all samples, and a strong correlation was observed between cell number per subset and RNA yield. In the study, TCRB repertoires of sorted circulating CD4+ T cell subsets from recently diagnosed type 1 diabetes patients were compared with those of matched healthy donors. Whereas all 28 donors provided naive and central memory subsets, regulatory and stem cell-like memory subsets were isolated from just 8 patients and roughly 8 healthy donors. Broad study findings and their caveats: Shorter templates might have been favored by PCR, but patient and control samples were amplified and corrected together, so both groups would have been affected equally by any skew. Because small numbers of individuals were included in the HLA sub-analyses, any influence of HLA type on TCRB rearrangement was left unresolved. Because cDNA rather than genomic DNA was sequenced, highly expressing activated cells could have been over-represented, although no difference in activation and CD3 levels was found between groups. The naive, central memory and regulatory TCRB repertoires appeared to resemble one another more closely among patients than among healthy donors. At VDJ recombination sites, patients with type 1 diabetes made fewer insertions and deleted more nucleotides, a pattern implying thymic rearrangement abnormalities. Type 1 diabetes patients showed a moderate but significant shortening of TCRB CDR3 length in all four CD4+ subsets.

Taken from cysteine to phenylalanine, the CDR3 has 14 residues. This entry keeps only the CDR3 DNA: 42 bases, framed from base 1. The germline V gene sets CDR1 to MNHEY and CDR2 to SVGAGI. V loses 2 bases of germline sequence and J loses 7 bases, and the interval between the two ends is 15 bases. Each donor gave one peripheral blood draw, roughly 110 mL on average, collected into heparinised tubes. Naive, central memory, regulatory and stem cell-like memory CD4+ T cells were sorted on a BD FACSAria II using a panel including CD45RO, CCR7, CD25, CD127, CD95 and CD27. Every sorted population had a purity above 95%. PBMCs were isolated immediately by Lymphoprep density gradient centrifugation and stained directly without culture. Samples were stained and sorted in pairs, with one healthy donor and one patient per experiment, so that batch effects were minimized. The entire amount of isolated RNA was reverse transcribed using the High Capacity cDNA Reverse Transcription Kit, so the sequenced TCRB transcripts were expressed ones. Naive, central memory and regulatory T cell samples underwent deep immunoSEQ sequencing, averaging roughly 3.5 million total reads per sample. Sorted cells were lysed in RLT buffer and RNA was extracted with DNase-treated RNeasy Micro or Mini kits, depending on cell number. To prevent cross-contamination, each cell subset was processed individually, whereas patient and healthy donor samples were processed jointly. Using the immunoSEQ multiplex PCR, TCRB sequences were amplified from cDNA into 87-bp fragments spanning the CDR3 region. Sequencing of the amplicons was performed on the Illumina HiSeq platform. Concerning the study's data processing: PCR bias was computationally corrected using synthetic template baselines, reads within Hamming distance 2 were collapsed, and singletons that could not be merged were discarded. By aligning reads against IMGT, V, D and J genes, CDR3 length, and insertions or deletions at six rearrangement sites were assigned. Within each subset, clonotype counts were normalized to sorted cell number, after which true diversity and Gini coefficients were computed with the tcR R package. The overlap coefficient, calculated on TCRB nucleotide sequences, was used to quantify repertoire sharing. Out-of-frame TCRB sequences from naive cells were analyzed as a proxy for the pre-selection repertoire. TCRdb took over this immuneACCESS table, retaining in-frame rearrangements with V and J assigned. Such tables are incomplete; in checked studies, under half of the missing clones stem from an unresolved V gene, and the remainder is unexplained. From that table come the V and J calls and clone size; the DNA was used to work out D and trimming. Present in this sample are under 300,000 clones, roughly 20% of which were seen just once. 0.028% of the sample rests with the top ten.

Sequenced sample: naive CD4+ T cells from blood. The cell subset or site label, as the study defines it: true naive CD4+ T cells. The V and J segments used are TRBV6-5 and TRBJ2-7; the D region possibly corresponds to TRBD1 (5 bases align). The origin of this receptor is a woman in her thirties or forties with type 1 diabetes. The CDR3 region reads CASSYASRVGEQYF. DNA sequence: TGTGCCAGCAGTTACGCCTCCAGGGTGGGAGAGCAGTACTTC.